Below, one T cell receptor beta chain is given with its context. This sample was taken from a study of blood T cell repertoires in COVID-19. Across the whole study: Researchers got acute and convalescent COVID-19 samples from the United States, Italy and Spain. Sources were T cells, B-cell-depleted T cells, or PBMCs; the material itself was cDNA or gDNA.

In the authors' methods: Counts of nucleated cells, estimated from reference gene primer amplification, were obtained. Repertoires were generated with immunoSEQ multiplex PCR, while TCRdb's copy carries only in-frame clones and drops some. V and J calls and clone size come straight from that table; D and trimming were deduced from the DNA. The data show roughly 41,000 clones, around nine tenths seen once. Trimming pared 4 bases from V and 5 bases from J, leaving 11 bases between. The CDR3 has 13 amino acids. Germline CDR1 reads MNHEY; CDR2 reads SVGAGI. Sequencing was performed on peripheral blood. The V gene is TRBV6-5, the J gene TRBJ1-2; D is ambiguous. The sequence was collected from a man in his sixties with active COVID-19. The CDR3 here is CASSFGILYGYTF. CDR3 in DNA: TGTGCCAGCAGTTTCGGGATTTTGTATGGCTACACCTTC.